The next 25 T cell receptor beta chains were all read from a single sample in a study of T cell responses to AZD1222 COVID-19 vaccine. Clones were sequenced by immunoSEQ multiplex PCR, and TCRdb holds only the in-frame ones, with some missing. The sample holds about 140,000 clones, about 94% seen once. This specimen consisted of peripheral blood, obtained 28 days after the second AZD1222 dose. All receptors come from an adult who received the AZD1222 COVID-19 vaccine.

The rearrangement links TRBV5-1 to TRBJ1-1; perhaps TRBD1 as D (5 bases). Germline V gives CDR1 SGHRS, CDR2 YFSETQ. The CDR3 length is 13 residues. Deletions cut 4 bases from V and 3 bases from J, with 10 bases between. This CDR3 is CASSIGQDTEAFF. The CDR3 nucleotides are TGCGCCAGCAGCATTGGACAAGACACTGAAGCTTTCTTT.

CDR3 sequence reads: CASSGTPDGRDTEAFF. The CDR3, as DNA: TGCGCCAGCAGCGGTACACCGGACGGGAGGGACACTGAAGCTTTCTTT. This chain links TRBV5-1 with TRBJ1-1; D is uncertain. This CDR3 contains 16 residues. The germline V gene encodes CDR1 SGHRS and CDR2 YFSETQ. V was clipped by 4 bases and J by 3 bases, with 19 bases between them. The full variable domain, with the rest looked up from reference TRBV5-1 and TRBJ1-1, is KAGVTQTPRYLIKTRGQQVTLSCSPISGHRSVSWYQQTPGQGLQFLFEYFSETQRNKGNFPGRFSGRQFSNSRSEMNVSTLELGDSALYLCASSGTPDGRDTEAFFGQGTRLTVV.

The chain is built from TRBV2 and TRBJ1-3; possibly TRBD1 for D (6 bases). The CDR3 spans 12 residues. Between the trimmed V and J ends, which lost 6 bases and 4 bases, there was a span of 7 bases. Germline lookup yields CDR1 SNHLY and CDR2 FYNNEI. The CDR3 sequence is CASSQGGNTIYF. The DNA of the CDR3 is TGTGCCAGCAGCCAGGGGGGAAACACCATATATTTT.

V gene TRBV27 combines with J gene TRBJ2-1, with 8 bases fitting TRBD2. In germline, CDR1 is MNHEY, CDR2 SMNVEV (reference sequence). This CDR3 has 15 amino acids. With V trimmed by 3 bases and J by 6 bases, 7 bases remained unmatched. DNA for the CDR3: TGTGCCAGCAGTTTCATGGTAGCGGGAAGCAATGAGCAGTTCTTC. Its translation: CASSFMVAGSNEQFF.

The CDR3 region is CASSRGRFSGNTIYF. CDR3 DNA: TGTGCCAGCAGTCGGGGACGGTTCTCTGGAAACACCATATATTTT. The chain joins TRBV27 to TRBJ1-3; a possible D gene is TRBD1 (5 bases). Germline-derived CDR1 and CDR2 are MNHEY and SMNVEV (reference sequence). The CDR3 has 15 amino acids. V gave up 5 bases and J gave up 0 bases, with 11 bases separating them.

The V call is TRBV29-1, the J call TRBJ2-1, with 11 nucleotides matching TRBD2. CDR3 length equals 13 residues. Germline CDR1 and CDR2: SQVTM and ANQGSEA. Trimming took 7 bases from V and 7 from J; bases not matched to a gene: 6. The CDR3, as DNA: TGCAGCGCGGGACTAGCGGTGTTTAATGAGCAGTTCTTC. Its translation: CSAGLAVFNEQFF.

J is TRBJ2-1 and V is TRBV4-3; D might be TRBD2 (5 bases). CDR1 LGHNA and CDR2 YSLEER come from the germline V gene. CDR3 length: 17 residues. V was clipped by 0 bases and J by 1 base, with 13 bases between them. In nucleotides, the CDR3 is TGCGCCAGCAGCCAAGATCGAGCCGGGATTTCCTACAATGAGCAGTTCTTC. Residues: CASSQDRAGISYNEQFF.

The chain couples TRBV5-1 to TRBJ2-2; D not certain. Germline V CDR1 and CDR2: SGHRS, YFSETQ. V lost 0 bases and J lost 0, with 9 bases in between. The CDR3 is 16 amino acids. The DNA of the CDR3 is TGCGCCAGCAGCTTGGAACAGCTATCGAACACCGGGGAGCTGTTTTTT. Translated: CASSLEQLSNTGELFF.

V usage is TRBV15 and J usage is TRBJ1-5; D ambiguous. The CDR3 consists of 16 residues. CDR1 is LNHNV and CDR2 is YYDKDF in the germline V gene (reference sequence). V lost 1 base and J 1 base, leaving 11 bases between the germline ends. This CDR3 is CATSRVPELSNQPQHF. CDR3 in DNA: TGTGCCACCAGCAGAGTTCCTGAGTTAAGCAATCAGCCCCAGCATTTT.

This chain uses TRBV6-5 with TRBJ2-7; D is possibly TRBD1 or TRBD2 (6 bases each). Germline loops: CDR1 MNHEY, CDR2 SVGAGI. The CDR3 totals 13 residues. The V end was cut by 5 bases, the J end by 8 bases, with 16 bases between. CDR3 DNA: TGTGCCAGCAGTCCCGGGGGCAGTGCCAAGCAGTACTTC. Protein: CASSPGGSAKQYF.

The chain recombines TRBV28 with TRBJ2-7; 7 nucleotides line up with TRBD2. The CDR3 runs 17 residues. V shed 1 base and J 3 bases; nucleotides not matched to a gene: 12. Germline V gives CDR1 MDHEN, CDR2 SYDVKM. The CDR3 here is CASSLYGGTGLNYEQYF. The CDR3 bases are TGTGCCAGCAGTTTATACGGGGGGACGGGATTGAACTACGAGCAGTACTTC.

In its sample, this clone was seen once. V gene TRBV7-2 combines with J gene TRBJ2-3; 10 bases are shared with TRBD2. The V gene end was trimmed by 1 base and the J gene end by 6 bases; junction bases not matched to a gene: 16. CDR1 is SGHTA and CDR2 is FQGNSA in the germline V gene. The length of the CDR3 is 19 residues. The DNA of the CDR3 is TGTGCCAGCAGCTTAGGTTCCCTCGCCCTAGCGGGAGTTCTGGATACGCAGTATTTT. The encoded protein is CASSLGSLALAGVLDTQYF. The entire variable domain, with the rest obtained from reference TRBV7-2 and TRBJ2-3, is as follows: GAGVSQSPSNKVTEKGKDVELRCDPISGHTALYWYRQSLGQGLEFLIYFQGNSAPDKSGLPSDRFSAERTGGSVSTLTIQRTQQEDSAVYLCASSLGSLALAGVLDTQYFGPGTRLTVL.

V gene TRBV6-2 or TRBV6-3 combines with J gene TRBJ2-1; 7 bases match TRBD2. V trimming: 6 bases; J trimming: 5 bases; junction bases outside the gene matches: 10. This CDR3 is 15 amino acids long. From germline, CDR1 is MNHEY and CDR2 SVGEGT. CDR3 sequence reads: CASSNWGLINNEQFF. The CDR3 region has the DNA TGTGCCAGCAGCAACTGGGGACTAATAAACAATGAGCAGTTCTTC.

The table lists this clone with a count of one. The rearrangement uses TRBV7-2 and TRBJ2-7; 7 bases align to TRBD2. The germline V gene has CDR1 SGHTA and CDR2 FQGNSA. Losses at the gene ends were 5 bases for V and 5 bases for J; bases not matched to a gene: 12. This CDR3 is built from 15 residues. The CDR3 is CASSLTAGDHHEQYF. The CDR3 DNA reads as TGTGCCAGCAGCCTAACGGCGGGGGACCACCACGAGCAGTACTTC. The entire variable domain, with the rest obtained from reference TRBV7-2 and TRBJ2-7, is as follows: GAGVSQSPSNKVTEKGKDVELRCDPISGHTALYWYRQSLGQGLEFLIYFQGNSAPDKSGLPSDRFSAERTGGSVSTLTIQRTQQEDSAVYLCASSLTAGDHHEQYFGPGTRLTVT.

The V and J genes are TRBV11-3 and TRBJ2-3; the match to TRBD1 covers 10 bases. The V segment lost 3 bases and the J segment 1 base; nucleotides outside the gene matches: 1. CDR3 length equals 15 residues. In germline, CDR1 is SGHNT, CDR2 YENEEA. CDR3 sequence reads: CASSLGTGGTDTQYF. For the CDR3, the DNA is TGTGCCAGCAGCTTGGGGACAGGGGGCACAGATACGCAGTATTTT.

This clone was seen only once. This chain uses TRBV4-1 with TRBJ2-7, with D possibly being TRBD1 (6 bases). The V end was cut by 3 bases, the J end by 6 bases, with 12 bases between. This CDR3 spans 13 amino acids. The V gene's germline CDR1 is MGHRA and CDR2 YSYEKL. Here the CDR3 DNA reads TGCGCCAGCAGCCAGGTAGTGGGGGCCGAGCAGTACTTC. Protein product: CASSQVVGAEQYF.

This chain links TRBV7-2 with TRBJ2-5; D perhaps matches TRBD2 (6 bases). V was clipped by 4 bases and J by 4 bases, with 16 bases between them. The CDR3 sequence is 15 residues long. Germline-derived CDR1 and CDR2 are SGHTA and FQGNSA. The CDR3 region is CASSSSPTRGETQYF. The CDR3 DNA follows: TGTGCCAGCAGCTCCTCCCCGACTAGGGGAGAGACCCAGTACTTC. The complete variable domain, with remaining parts taken from reference TRBV7-2 and TRBJ2-5, reads GAGVSQSPSNKVTEKGKDVELRCDPISGHTALYWYRQSLGQGLEFLIYFQGNSAPDKSGLPSDRFSAERTGGSVSTLTIQRTQQEDSAVYLCASSSSPTRGETQYFGPGTRLLVL.

The chain links TRBV6-4 to TRBJ1-5; 8 nucleotides align to TRBD1. J was trimmed by 2 bases and V by 0 bases; bases with no gene match: 15. This CDR3 is built from 20 residues. Germline V CDR1 and CDR2: MRHNA, SNTAGT. This CDR3 is CASSDSHSGGCYPGNQPQHF. The DNA for the CDR3 is TGTGCCAGCAGTGACTCGCACTCAGGGGGCTGCTACCCCGGCAATCAGCCCCAGCATTTT.

The genes are TRBV5-1 and TRBJ2-1; possible D gene TRBD2, 5 bases. Germline-derived CDR1 and CDR2 are SGHRS and YFSETQ. The length of the CDR3 is 15 residues. V gave up 4 bases and J gave up 7 bases, with 18 bases separating them. In DNA, the CDR3 is TGCGCCAGCAGCGGAACCGGCCCCCCGGGGAATGAGCAGTTCTTC. Amino acids: CASSGTGPPGNEQFF.

This chain links TRBV7-2 with TRBJ2-3; D not resolved. This CDR3 has 14 residues. Germline lookup yields CDR1 SGHTA and CDR2 FQGNSA. Deletions cut 4 bases from V and 6 bases from J, with 14 bases between. CDR3 in amino acids: CASSYAWSTDTQYF. CDR3 coding DNA: TGTGCCAGCAGCTATGCCTGGAGTACGGATACGCAGTATTTT.

The chain employs TRBV7-2 and TRBJ2-7, with 12 bases matching TRBD2. Germline CDR1 reads SGHTA; CDR2 reads FQGNSA. After removal of 2 bases from V and 3 bases from J, the junction contained 2 bases not matched to a gene. The CDR3 runs 15 residues. The CDR3 reads CASSLTSGGYYEQYF. CDR3 coding DNA: TGTGCCAGCAGCTTAACTAGCGGGGGGTACTACGAGCAGTACTTC.

This clone appeared a few times. The chain is built from TRBV9 and TRBJ2-3; D perhaps matches TRBD2 (6 bases). Between the trimmed V and J ends, which lost 0 bases and 6 bases, there was a span of 8 bases. The CDR3 consists of 13 residues. Germline CDR1 SGDLS, CDR2 YYNGEE. Written as DNA, the CDR3 is TGTGCCAGCAGCGTAGTTCGGGGGGATACGCAGTATTTT. As protein: CASSVVRGDTQYF.

This clone has only one observation. The chain is built from TRBV19 and TRBJ2-1; perhaps TRBD2 as D (6 bases). The CDR3 contains 15 residues. Germline CDR1 reads LNHDA; CDR2 reads SQIVND (reference sequence). V lost 8 bases, J lost 1 base, and 15 bases lay in between. The CDR3 coding sequence is TGTGCCAGTGGAAAGACTAGAATGTCCTACAATGAGCAGTTCTTC. It yields the protein CASGKTRMSYNEQFF.

This clone was seen more than once but under ten times. The chain uses TRBV4-1 and TRBJ1-5, with D possibly matching TRBD1 (6 bases). This CDR3 comprises 17 residues. V was trimmed by 0 bases and J by 0 bases, leaving 12 bases between them. Germline CDR1 is MGHRA and CDR2 is YSYEKL. DNA for the CDR3: TGCGCCAGCAGCCAAGACCCCGGGACACATAGCAATCAGCCCCAGCATTTT. This sequence encodes CASSQDPGTHSNQPQHF.

J is TRBJ1-1 and V is TRBV12-3 or TRBV12-4; no firm D call. CDR3 size: 11 residues. V was trimmed by 7 bases and J by 11 bases, leaving 14 bases between them. The CDR3 reads CASTLSMGAFF. The CDR3 DNA reads as TGTGCCAGCACCCTATCGATGGGGGCTTTCTTT.